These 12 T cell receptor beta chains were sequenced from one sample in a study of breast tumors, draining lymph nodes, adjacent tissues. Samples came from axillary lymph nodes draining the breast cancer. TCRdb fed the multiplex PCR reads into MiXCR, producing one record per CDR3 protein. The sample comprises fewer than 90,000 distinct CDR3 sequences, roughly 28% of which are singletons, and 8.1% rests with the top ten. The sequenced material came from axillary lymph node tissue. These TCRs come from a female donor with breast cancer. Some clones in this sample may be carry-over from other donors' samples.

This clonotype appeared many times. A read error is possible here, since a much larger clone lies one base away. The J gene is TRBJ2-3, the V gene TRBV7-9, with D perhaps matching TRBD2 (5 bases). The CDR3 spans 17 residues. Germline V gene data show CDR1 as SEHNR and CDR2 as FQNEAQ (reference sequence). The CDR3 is CASSSGTGLFGTDPQYF. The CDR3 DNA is TGTGCCAGCAGCTCAGGAACCGGACTCTTCGGCACAGATCCGCAGTATTTT.

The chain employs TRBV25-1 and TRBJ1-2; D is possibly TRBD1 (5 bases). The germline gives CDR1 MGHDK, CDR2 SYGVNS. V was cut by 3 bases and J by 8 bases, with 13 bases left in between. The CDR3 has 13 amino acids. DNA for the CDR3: TGTGCCAGCAGTGATTCAGGGTGGAGGGGCTACACCTTC. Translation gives CASSDSGWRGYTF.

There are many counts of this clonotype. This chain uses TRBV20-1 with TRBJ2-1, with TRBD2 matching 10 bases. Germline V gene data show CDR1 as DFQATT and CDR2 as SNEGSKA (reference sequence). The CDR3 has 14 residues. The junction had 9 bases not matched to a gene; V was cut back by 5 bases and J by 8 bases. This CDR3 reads CSALQTGTSDEQFF. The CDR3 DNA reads TGCAGTGCTTTACAAACCGGGACTAGCGATGAGCAGTTCTTC.

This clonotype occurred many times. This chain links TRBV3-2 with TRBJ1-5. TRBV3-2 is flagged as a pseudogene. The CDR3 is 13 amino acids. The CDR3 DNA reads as TGTGCCAGCAGCCCGAGATCGGGCCAGCCCCAGCATTTT. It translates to CASSPRSGQPQHF.

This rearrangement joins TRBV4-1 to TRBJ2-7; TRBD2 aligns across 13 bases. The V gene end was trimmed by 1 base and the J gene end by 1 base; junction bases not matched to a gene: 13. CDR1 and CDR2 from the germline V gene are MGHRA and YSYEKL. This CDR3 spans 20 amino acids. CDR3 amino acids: CASSQVTLAGGPGRSYEQYF. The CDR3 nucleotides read TGCGCCAGCAGCCAAGTTACACTAGCGGGAGGGCCTGGGCGATCCTACGAGCAGTACTTC.

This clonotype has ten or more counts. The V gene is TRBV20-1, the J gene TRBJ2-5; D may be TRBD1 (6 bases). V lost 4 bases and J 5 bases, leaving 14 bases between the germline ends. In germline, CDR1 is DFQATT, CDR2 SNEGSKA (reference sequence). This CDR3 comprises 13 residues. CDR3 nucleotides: TGCAGTGCTAACCACAGGGCCATTGAGACCCAGTACTTC. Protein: CSANHRAIETQYF.

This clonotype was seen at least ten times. CDR3 in DNA: TGTGCCAGTTCCGTCGCGGGATTCACAGATACGCAGTATTTT. This gives the protein CASSVAGFTDTQYF. This rearrangement joins TRBV19 to TRBJ2-3; possibly TRBD2 for D (6 bases). Germline CDR1 reads LNHDA; CDR2 reads SQIVND (reference sequence). V lost 8 bases to trimming and J lost 2 bases, with 14 bases between them. The CDR3 is made up of 14 amino acids.

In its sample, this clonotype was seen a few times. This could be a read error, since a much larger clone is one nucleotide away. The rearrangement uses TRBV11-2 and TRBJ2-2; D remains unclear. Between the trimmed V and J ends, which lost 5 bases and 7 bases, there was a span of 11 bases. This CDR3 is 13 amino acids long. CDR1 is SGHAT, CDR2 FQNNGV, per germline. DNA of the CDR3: TGTGCCAGCAGCCTTTATGGAATCGGGGAGCTGTTTTTT. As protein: CASSLYGIGELFF.

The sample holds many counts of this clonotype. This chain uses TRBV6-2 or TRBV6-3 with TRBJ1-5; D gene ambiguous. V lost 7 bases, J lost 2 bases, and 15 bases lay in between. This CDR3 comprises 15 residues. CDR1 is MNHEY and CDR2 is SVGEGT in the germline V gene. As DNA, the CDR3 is TGTGCCAGCACCCACCCTCTGCGGGGCAATCAGCCCCAGCATTTT. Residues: CASTHPLRGNQPQHF.

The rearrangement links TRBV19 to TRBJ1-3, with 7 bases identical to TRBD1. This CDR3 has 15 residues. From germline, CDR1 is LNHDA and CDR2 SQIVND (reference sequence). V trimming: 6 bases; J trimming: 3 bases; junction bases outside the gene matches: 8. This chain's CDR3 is CASSILTGNGNTIYF. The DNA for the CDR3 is TGTGCCAGTAGCATCCTGACAGGGAATGGAAACACCATATATTTT.

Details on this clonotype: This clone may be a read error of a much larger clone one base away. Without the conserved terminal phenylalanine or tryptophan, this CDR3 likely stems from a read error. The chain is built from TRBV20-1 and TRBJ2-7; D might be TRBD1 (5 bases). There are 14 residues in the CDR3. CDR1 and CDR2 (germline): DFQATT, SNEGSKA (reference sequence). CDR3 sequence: CSALKGPFSSEQYS. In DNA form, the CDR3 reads TGCAGTGCTCTTAAGGGGCCCTTCTCCTCCGAGCAGTACTCC.

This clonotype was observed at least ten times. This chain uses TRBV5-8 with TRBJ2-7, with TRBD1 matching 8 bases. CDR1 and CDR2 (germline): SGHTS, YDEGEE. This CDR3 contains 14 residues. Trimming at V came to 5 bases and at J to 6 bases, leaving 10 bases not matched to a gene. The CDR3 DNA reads TGTGCCAGCAGAAGGACAGGGATAGTCGGCGAGCAGTACTTC. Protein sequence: CASRRTGIVGEQYF.